This is a list of T cell receptor beta chains from one sample in a study of memory CD4+ T cells and cytomegalovirus serostatus. Produced via immunoSEQ multiplex PCR; TCRdb's table is partial and in-frame only. The table shows roughly 49,000 clones, with over 65% occurring only once. The material sequenced was memory CD4+ T cells from blood. The receptors come from an adult in good health and CMV-seronegative. Both conserved end residues are part of each CDR3. Fields, in order: CDR3 DNA, CDR3 protein, clone size, J gene, V gene, D gene. A D gene is named only where the DNA matches it firmly. Some rows mark clone size as missing; the rest say once, few, many or name a class of expanded clone.

CDR3 DNA: TGTGCCAGCAGGGGGGGGACTAGCGGGAGCGGGGAGCTGTTTTTT
CDR3 protein: CASRGGTSGSGELFF
clone size: once
J gene: TRBJ2-2
V gene: TRBV2
D gene: TRBD2

CDR3 DNA: TGTGCCAGCAGTTACCGCCTGACTAGCCCAGATACGCAGTATTTT
CDR3 protein: CASSYRLTSPDTQYF
clone size: NA
J gene: TRBJ2-3
V gene: TRBV6-5
D gene: TRBD2

CDR3 DNA: TGTGCCAGCAGTCGACAGGAAAGTGGGACCCAGTACTTC
CDR3 protein: CASSRQESGTQYF
clone size: NA
J gene: TRBJ2-5
V gene: TRBV2
D gene: NA

CDR3 DNA: TGTGCCAGCAGCAAAGACAGGGGCCAGCCCCAGCATTTT
CDR3 protein: CASSKDRGQPQHF
clone size: once
J gene: TRBJ1-5
V gene: TRBV6-4
D gene: TRBD1

CDR3 DNA: TGCAGCGTTGACCGGGACAGGGGATACAATGAGCAGTTCTTC
CDR3 protein: CSVDRDRGYNEQFF
clone size: NA
J gene: TRBJ2-1
V gene: TRBV29-1
D gene: TRBD1

CDR3 DNA: TGCGCCAGCAGCTTGGAGGGGAGGTACGAGCAGTACTTC
CDR3 protein: CASSLEGRYEQYF
clone size: NA
J gene: TRBJ2-7
V gene: TRBV5-1
D gene: NA

CDR3 DNA: TGTGCCAGCAGTGTAGACCCGGGTGTTCAGTACTTC
CDR3 protein: CASSVDPGVQYF
clone size: once
J gene: TRBJ2-7
V gene: TRBV28
D gene: NA

CDR3 DNA: TGTGCCAGCAGCCAAGATAGGACGGGGAGGCAGTTCTTC
CDR3 protein: CASSQDRTGRQFF
clone size: few
J gene: TRBJ2-1
V gene: TRBV4-2
D gene: NA

CDR3 DNA: TGTGCCCACGCAGGGGGCGTCGATCAGCCCCAGCATTTT
CDR3 protein: CAHAGGVDQPQHF
clone size: NA
J gene: TRBJ1-5
V gene: TRBV6-1
D gene: TRBD1

CDR3 DNA: TGTGCCAGCAGCCCCTTTACCACAGGGTCAACGTTCGGTGGCTACACCTTC
CDR3 protein: CASSPFTTGSTFGGYTF
clone size: NA
J gene: TRBJ1-2
V gene: TRBV5-8
D gene: NA

CDR3 DNA: TGCAGCGTTGTCGTGGGTACTAGCACAGATACGCAGTATTTT
CDR3 protein: CSVVVGTSTDTQYF
clone size: NA
J gene: TRBJ2-3
V gene: TRBV29-1
D gene: NA

CDR3 DNA: TGTGCCAGAGAGGTAAACACTGAAGCTTTCTTT
CDR3 protein: CAREVNTEAFF
clone size: NA
J gene: TRBJ1-1
V gene: TRBV2
D gene: NA

CDR3 DNA: TGTGCCAGCACCCAGCTGAGGGACACTGAAGCTTTCTTT
CDR3 protein: CASTQLRDTEAFF
clone size: NA
J gene: TRBJ1-1
V gene: TRBV7-9
D gene: NA

CDR3 DNA: TGTGCCAGCAGCTTAGATCCCAATGAGCAGTTCTTC
CDR3 protein: CASSLDPNEQFF
clone size: NA
J gene: TRBJ2-1
V gene: TRBV11-2
D gene: NA

CDR3 DNA: TGTGCCAGTAGTATAGACGGTTTGGTGACCCAGCATTTT
CDR3 protein: CASSIDGLVTQHF
clone size: NA
J gene: TRBJ1-5
V gene: TRBV19
D gene: NA

CDR3 DNA: TGTGCCAGCAGACTGGGACAGTTTCGTGGCTACACCTTC
CDR3 protein: CASRLGQFRGYTF
clone size: NA
J gene: TRBJ1-2
V gene: TRBV13
D gene: TRBD1

CDR3 DNA: TGTGCCAGCAGCGTAGGCGGGGTAGGCGACGAGCAGTACTTC
CDR3 protein: CASSVGGVGDEQYF
clone size: NA
J gene: TRBJ2-7
V gene: TRBV9
D gene: NA

CDR3 DNA: TGTGCCAGCAGCCAACGGCAGAATGAAAAACTGTTTTTT
CDR3 protein: CASSQRQNEKLFF
clone size: NA
J gene: TRBJ1-4
V gene: TRBV4-2
D gene: NA

CDR3 DNA: TGCAGTGTCGCGGGGGCCGAGCAGTACTTC
CDR3 protein: CSVAGAEQYF
clone size: NA
J gene: TRBJ2-7
V gene: TRBV20-1
D gene: NA

CDR3 DNA: TGTGCCAGCAGTGCCCCGGGACAGGGGTACCCTGAAGCTTTCTTT
CDR3 protein: CASSAPGQGYPEAFF
clone size: NA
J gene: TRBJ1-1
V gene: TRBV6-5
D gene: TRBD1

CDR3 DNA: TGTGCCAGCAGTCCTAAAGGGGTGGGGGGGTACAATGAGCAGTTCTTC
CDR3 protein: CASSPKGVGGYNEQFF
clone size: NA
J gene: TRBJ2-1
V gene: TRBV27
D gene: TRBD2

CDR3 DNA: TGTGCCAGCAGTTACTCGATGCGGGAGGGCTACACCTTC
CDR3 protein: CASSYSMREGYTF
clone size: NA
J gene: TRBJ1-2
V gene: TRBV6-5
D gene: NA

CDR3 DNA: TGTGCCAGCAGTTACCCCGCAGGAAACTATGGCTACACCTTC
CDR3 protein: CASSYPAGNYGYTF
clone size: NA
J gene: TRBJ1-2
V gene: TRBV6-6
D gene: NA

CDR3 DNA: TGTGCCTGGAGTGTAGCGGGGGAGGGAAGGAACACTGAAGCTTTCTTT
CDR3 protein: CAWSVAGEGRNTEAFF
clone size: NA
J gene: TRBJ1-1
V gene: TRBV30
D gene: NA

CDR3 DNA: TGTGCTAGTGGTTTGGTACGGGGACAGGGCAATCAGCCCCAGCATTTT
CDR3 protein: CASGLVRGQGNQPQHF
clone size: NA
J gene: TRBJ1-5
V gene: TRBV12-5
D gene: TRBD1

CDR3 DNA: TGTGCCAGCAGCCTAACGGGACTAGCGGAGTCTGAGCAGTTCTTC
CDR3 protein: CASSLTGLAESEQFF
clone size: NA
J gene: TRBJ2-1
V gene: TRBV7-9
D gene: TRBD2

CDR3 DNA: TGTGCCAGCAGCTCCGCTAAGATGGGGGGTAGCACAGATACGCAGTATTTT
CDR3 protein: CASSSAKMGGSTDTQYF
clone size: NA
J gene: TRBJ2-3
V gene: TRBV4-2
D gene: NA

CDR3 DNA: TGCGCCAGCAGTACAAGAACCAAGGGGAACACTGAAGCTTTCTTT
CDR3 protein: CASSTRTKGNTEAFF
clone size: once
J gene: TRBJ1-1
V gene: TRBV10-2
D gene: NA

CDR3 DNA: TGTGCCAGCAGCGTAGAATTAATAGTCGGGGAGCTGTTTTTT
CDR3 protein: CASSVELIVGELFF
clone size: NA
J gene: TRBJ2-2
V gene: TRBV9
D gene: NA

CDR3 DNA: TGTGCCAGCAGCAACGACCCACACCAGGGCGAGCAGTACTTC
CDR3 protein: CASSNDPHQGEQYF
clone size: NA
J gene: TRBJ2-7
V gene: TRBV9
D gene: NA

CDR3 DNA: TGTGCCAACCGGAAAAACATTCAGTACTTC
CDR3 protein: CANRKNIQYF
clone size: NA
J gene: TRBJ2-4
V gene: TRBV27
D gene: NA

CDR3 DNA: TGTGCCAGCAGCTTAGCCGGGTTTGGCTATGGCTACACCTTC
CDR3 protein: CASSLAGFGYGYTF
clone size: NA
J gene: TRBJ1-2
V gene: TRBV7-8
D gene: NA

CDR3 DNA: TGTGCCAGCAGTGAAGAGGTGGGACAGGGGGCGCGGGGCTACACCTTC
CDR3 protein: CASSEEVGQGARGYTF
clone size: NA
J gene: TRBJ1-2
V gene: TRBV2
D gene: TRBD1

CDR3 DNA: TGTGCCAGCGCAGGGTCTAGCGGGGAAACCGGGGAGCTGTTTTTT
CDR3 protein: CASAGSSGETGELFF
clone size: NA
J gene: TRBJ2-2
V gene: TRBV28
D gene: TRBD2

CDR3 DNA: TGTGCCAGCAGCTTGGGACTAGCGGGGGGGCCCCGGGAGCTGTTTTTT
CDR3 protein: CASSLGLAGGPRELFF
clone size: NA
J gene: TRBJ2-2
V gene: TRBV11-1
D gene: TRBD2

CDR3 DNA: TGCGCCAGCAGACCCACAGGATCCTCCTACAATGAGCAGTTCTTC
CDR3 protein: CASRPTGSSYNEQFF
clone size: few
J gene: TRBJ2-1
V gene: TRBV4-1
D gene: NA

CDR3 DNA: TGTGCCAGCAACATACCCCCCCGATACGAGCAGTACTTC
CDR3 protein: CASNIPPRYEQYF
clone size: NA
J gene: TRBJ2-7
V gene: TRBV6-1
D gene: NA

CDR3 DNA: TGTGCCAGCAGCCGAATGATAGCAGATACGCAGTATTTT
CDR3 protein: CASSRMIADTQYF
clone size: NA
J gene: TRBJ2-3
V gene: TRBV6-5
D gene: NA

CDR3 DNA: TGTGCCAGCAGCTCCCGGGTGTCCTACAATGAGCAGTTCTTC
CDR3 protein: CASSSRVSYNEQFF
clone size: few
J gene: TRBJ2-1
V gene: TRBV11-2
D gene: NA

CDR3 DNA: TGTGCCAGTAGTGCTACAGGGGGCGCGACTGAAGCTTTCTTT
CDR3 protein: CASSATGGATEAFF
clone size: NA
J gene: TRBJ1-1
V gene: TRBV19
D gene: TRBD1

CDR3 DNA: TGTGCCAGCGGGGGTCTAGATACGCAGTATTTT
CDR3 protein: CASGGLDTQYF
clone size: NA
J gene: TRBJ2-3
V gene: TRBV10-3
D gene: TRBD2

CDR3 DNA: TGTGCCAGCAGGATGGACAGTCGCGATGGCTACACCTTC
CDR3 protein: CASRMDSRDGYTF
clone size: NA
J gene: TRBJ1-2
V gene: TRBV2
D gene: NA

CDR3 DNA: TGCGCCAGCAGCTCCGGGACAGGGTATGAAAAACTGTTTTTT
CDR3 protein: CASSSGTGYEKLFF
clone size: NA
J gene: TRBJ1-4
V gene: TRBV5-1
D gene: TRBD1

CDR3 DNA: TGCGCCAGCAGCCACCCGCGGGGGATTGACTACAATGAGCAGTTCTTC
CDR3 protein: CASSHPRGIDYNEQFF
clone size: NA
J gene: TRBJ2-1
V gene: TRBV4-1
D gene: TRBD2

CDR3 DNA: TGTGCCAGCAGCTATGATCAGAACACCGGGGAGCTGTTTTTT
CDR3 protein: CASSYDQNTGELFF
clone size: NA
J gene: TRBJ2-2
V gene: TRBV5-4
D gene: NA

CDR3 DNA: TGCGCCAGCAGCCCCGGGACATTACACACTGAAGCTTTCTTT
CDR3 protein: CASSPGTLHTEAFF
clone size: NA
J gene: TRBJ1-1
V gene: TRBV5-1
D gene: NA

CDR3 DNA: TGTGCCAGCAGCTTGATTCGTGGAAACACCATATATTTT
CDR3 protein: CASSLIRGNTIYF
clone size: NA
J gene: TRBJ1-3
V gene: TRBV5-5
D gene: NA

CDR3 DNA: TGTGCCAGCAGCATGGACCCCAATCAGCCCCAGCATTTT
CDR3 protein: CASSMDPNQPQHF
clone size: NA
J gene: TRBJ1-5
V gene: TRBV5-6
D gene: NA

CDR3 DNA: TGTGCCAGCAGCTCCGTGAGACAGGCCCGAAACACCATATATTTT
CDR3 protein: CASSSVRQARNTIYF
clone size: few
J gene: TRBJ1-3
V gene: TRBV11-2
D gene: NA

CDR3 DNA: TGTGCCAGCAGCTTGCCCGCAGCACCGGATGTCACCTTC
CDR3 protein: CASSLPAAPDVTF
clone size: once
J gene: TRBJ1-2
V gene: TRBV5-6
D gene: NA

CDR3 DNA: TGTGCCAGCAGCTTACGTAAGGGCAACGAGCAGTACTTC
CDR3 protein: CASSLRKGNEQYF
clone size: few
J gene: TRBJ2-7
V gene: TRBV7-9
D gene: NA

CDR3 DNA: TGTGCCAGCAGTTTAGGGGCAGCAGCCAAAAACATTCAGTACTTC
CDR3 protein: CASSLGAAAKNIQYF
clone size: NA
J gene: TRBJ2-4
V gene: TRBV27
D gene: NA

CDR3 DNA: TGTGCCTGGAGGACCCGAGGGGCGGAGGTCATGAACACTGAAGCTTTCTTT
CDR3 protein: CAWRTRGAEVMNTEAFF
clone size: NA
J gene: TRBJ1-1
V gene: TRBV30
D gene: NA

CDR3 DNA: TGCGCCAGCAGTCTCCGGGTGAACACCGGGGAGCTGTTTTTT
CDR3 protein: CASSLRVNTGELFF
clone size: NA
J gene: TRBJ2-2
V gene: TRBV4-3
D gene: NA

CDR3 DNA: TGTGCCGGAAGGACTCTTGGAAACACCATATATTTT
CDR3 protein: CAGRTLGNTIYF
clone size: NA
J gene: TRBJ1-3
V gene: TRBV30
D gene: NA

CDR3 DNA: TGTGCCAGCAAAGTTCTCGGGCCCGCTGGAAACACCATATATTTT
CDR3 protein: CASKVLGPAGNTIYF
clone size: NA
J gene: TRBJ1-3
V gene: TRBV28
D gene: NA

CDR3 DNA: TGTGCCAGCAGCTTCCTCCGAGGGGGTGGGAAAGATACGCAGTATTTT
CDR3 protein: CASSFLRGGGKDTQYF
clone size: NA
J gene: TRBJ2-3
V gene: TRBV7-8
D gene: NA

CDR3 DNA: TGTGCCAGCAGCAGACAAGGCTCTGGGGCCAACGTCCTGACTTTC
CDR3 protein: CASSRQGSGANVLTF
clone size: NA
J gene: TRBJ2-6
V gene: TRBV7-2
D gene: NA

CDR3 DNA: TGTGCCAGTAGTATTGTGACTAGCGGCACTGATACGCAGTATTTT
CDR3 protein: CASSIVTSGTDTQYF
clone size: NA
J gene: TRBJ2-3
V gene: TRBV19
D gene: TRBD2

CDR3 DNA: TGTGCCAGCAGTAACGGGACCTACAATGAGCAGTTCTTC
CDR3 protein: CASSNGTYNEQFF
clone size: NA
J gene: TRBJ2-1
V gene: TRBV6-5
D gene: NA